There are a few counts of the clone carrying this T cell receptor (beta chain). Its antigen is currently unknown. This record comes from a study of cytotoxic CD8 clonotypes in ibrutinib-treated CLL. The study, taken as a whole, reports: Clonality (at baseline) was higher than in age-matched healthy donors and tracked circulating CD8+ T-cell counts. Timing of sampling differed between sustained-remission and progressing patients. Public clonotypes proved infrequent, and on treatment they shrank or remained steady.

Target depth was 1 in 200,000 to 1 in 1 million T cells, about 10x per clonotype. Using immunoSEQ multiplex PCR, the repertoire was profiled, and TCRdb retains in-frame clones only, with some absent. The repertoire holds about 140,000 clones, with 65% to 85% as singletons. The V and J ends lost 0 bases and 3 bases, in that order; junction bases with no gene match: 6. Germline V CDR1 and CDR2: SGHNT, YYREEE (reference sequence). The CDR3 runs to 17 residues. The sequences come from PBMCs, collected after 36 months of ibrutinib treatment. The sequence derives from a human donor with chronic lymphocytic leukemia. The chain recombines TRBV5-4 with TRBJ1-6, with TRBD1 matching over 7 bases. CDR3 in DNA: TGTGCCAGCAGCTTGGAGGCCGGGACAGACTATAATTCACCCCTCCACTTT. It specifies CASSLEAGTDYNSPLHF.